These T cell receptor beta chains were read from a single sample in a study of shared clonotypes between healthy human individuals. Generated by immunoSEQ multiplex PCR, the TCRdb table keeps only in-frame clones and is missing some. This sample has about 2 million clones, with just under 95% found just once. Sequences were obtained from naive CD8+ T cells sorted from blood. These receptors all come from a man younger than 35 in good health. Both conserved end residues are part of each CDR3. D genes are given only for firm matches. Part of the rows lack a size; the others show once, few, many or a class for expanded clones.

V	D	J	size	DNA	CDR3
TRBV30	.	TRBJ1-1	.	TGTGCCTGGACCGCCGGGGGGAACACTGAAGCTTTCTTT	CAWTAGGNTEAFF
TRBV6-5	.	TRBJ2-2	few	TGTGCCAGCAGCCTACAGGAAACCGGGGAGCTGTTTTTT	CASSLQETGELFF
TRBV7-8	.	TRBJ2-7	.	TGTGCCAGCAGCTCCTCTCCCTCCGAGCAGTACTTC	CASSSSPSEQYF
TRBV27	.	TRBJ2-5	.	TGTGCCAGCAGTCAAAACAGGGGAGGAGAGACCCAGTACTTC	CASSQNRGGETQYF
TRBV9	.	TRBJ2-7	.	TGTGCCAGCAGCGTAGGAGGCGGTCGCTCCTACGAGCAGTACTTC	CASSVGGGRSYEQYF
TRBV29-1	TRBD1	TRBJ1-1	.	TGCAGCGTTGGGGAGGGGGCGCTTACTGAAGCTTTCTTT	CSVGEGALTEAFF
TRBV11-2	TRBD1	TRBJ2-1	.	TGTGCCAGCAGCTTAAAAGGACAGGGTTTCTACAATGAGCAGTTCTTC	CASSLKGQGFYNEQFF
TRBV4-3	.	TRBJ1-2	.	TGCGCCAGCAGCTCCGGGGTAGGAGACTATGGCTACACCTTC	CASSSGVGDYGYTF
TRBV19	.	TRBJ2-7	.	TGTGCCAGTAGTGCACACCCCATCGGAGGGAACGAGCAGTACTTC	CASSAHPIGGNEQYF
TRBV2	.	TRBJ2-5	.	TGTGCCAGCGGCTCACTCCTGGGGAGGACCCAGTACTTC	CASGSLLGRTQYF
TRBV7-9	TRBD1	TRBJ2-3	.	TGTGCCAGCAGCTTATCCGGGACAGGGGGCAAGGATACGCAGTATTTT	CASSLSGTGGKDTQYF
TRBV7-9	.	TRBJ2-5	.	TGTGCCAGCAGCTTAGAGACAGAGACCCAGTACTTC	CASSLETETQYF
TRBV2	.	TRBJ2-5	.	TGTGCCAGCAGTGAAGAGGTCGGGAGATGGCAAGAGACCCAGTACTTC	CASSEEVGRWQETQYF
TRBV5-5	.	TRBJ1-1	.	TGTGCCAGCAGTCCACCGGGGGGAGGGAACACTGAAGCTTTCTTT	CASSPPGGGNTEAFF
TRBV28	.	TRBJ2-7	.	TGTGCCAGCAGTTTTTCAGGGAGCTCCTACGAGCAGTACTTC	CASSFSGSSYEQYF
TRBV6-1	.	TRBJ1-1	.	TGTGCCAGCAGTTCCGCCAGGGGTAACACTGAAGCTTTCTTT	CASSSARGNTEAFF
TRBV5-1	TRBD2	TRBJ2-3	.	TGCGCCAGCAGCTTGGGACTAGCGGGCACAGATACGCAGTATTTT	CASSLGLAGTDTQYF
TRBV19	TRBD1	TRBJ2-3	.	TGTGCCAGTAGTCCCGTTTTGGACAGGGGGACAGATACGCAGTATTTT	CASSPVLDRGTDTQYF
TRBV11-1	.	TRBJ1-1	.	TGTGCCAGCAGCCCTCCGGGACTCAACACTGAAGCTTTCTTT	CASSPPGLNTEAFF
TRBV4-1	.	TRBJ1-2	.	TGCGCCAGCAGCCGAGGGACAAGTGGCTACACCTTC	CASSRGTSGYTF
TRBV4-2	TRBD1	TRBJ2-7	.	TGTGCCAGCAGCCAAGACGAGGGACAGGGACCCTACGAGCAGTACTTC	CASSQDEGQGPYEQYF
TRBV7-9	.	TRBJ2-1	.	TGTGCCAGCAGCTTAGAGGTGGAAGGTAACAATGAGCAGTTCTTC	CASSLEVEGNNEQFF
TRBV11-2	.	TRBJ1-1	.	TGTGCCAGCAGCTTAGAGTATACGTTGAACACTGAAGCTTTCTTT	CASSLEYTLNTEAFF
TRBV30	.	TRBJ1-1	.	TGTGCCTGGAATATACAGGGAGGCACTGAAGCTTTCTTT	CAWNIQGGTEAFF
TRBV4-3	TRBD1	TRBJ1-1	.	TGCGCCAGCAGCCAAGATCCTCCCCCGGGACAGTTGAACACTGAAGCTTTCTTT	CASSQDPPPGQLNTEAFF
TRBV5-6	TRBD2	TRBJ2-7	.	TGTGCCAGCAGCCCCCCGCTACTAGCGGGGGCATTTCACTTC	CASSPPLLAGAFHF
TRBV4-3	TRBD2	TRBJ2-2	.	TGCGCCAGCAGCCAAGATGGCGGGAGGTTGGTCGGGGAGCTGTTTTTT	CASSQDGGRLVGELFF
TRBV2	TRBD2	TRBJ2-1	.	TGTGCCAGCAGTGAAGGCCTAGCGGGAGGAGAAAACAATGAGCAGTTCTTC	CASSEGLAGGENNEQFF
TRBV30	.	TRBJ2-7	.	TGTGCCTGGAGTGGTCAGTCCTACGAGCAGTACTTC	CAWSGQSYEQYF
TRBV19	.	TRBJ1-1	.	TGTGCCAGTACGGGACGTGCCGCTTTCTTT	CASTGRAAFF
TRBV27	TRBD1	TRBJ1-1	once	TGTGCCAGCACCGACGGGACAGGGGACACTGAAGCTTTCTTT	CASTDGTGDTEAFF
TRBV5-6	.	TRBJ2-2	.	TGTGCCAGCACCAGGGAGTATAACACCGGGGAGCTGTTTTTT	CASTREYNTGELFF
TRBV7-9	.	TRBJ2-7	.	TGTGCCAGCAGCGATACAGCGTTCTCGGGGGAGCAGTACTTC	CASSDTAFSGEQYF
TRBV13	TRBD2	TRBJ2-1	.	TGTGCCAGCAGCTTAGAACTAGCGGCCCCAGGTGAGCAGTTCTTC	CASSLELAAPGEQFF
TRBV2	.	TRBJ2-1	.	TGTGCCAGCAGTGTTGGCGGGGGCGAGTACAATGAGCAGTTCTTC	CASSVGGGEYNEQFF
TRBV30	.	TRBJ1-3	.	TGTGCCTGGGGGCGGTTTGGGGACTCTGGAAACACCATATATTTT	CAWGRFGDSGNTIYF
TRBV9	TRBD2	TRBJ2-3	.	TGTGCCAGCAGCCTTAGCGGGGGGGGTACAGATACGCAGTATTTT	CASSLSGGGTDTQYF
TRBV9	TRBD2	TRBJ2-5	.	TGTGCCAGCAGCGTAGCTGAGGGACTAGCGGGAGGTTTTCAGACCCAGTACTTC	CASSVAEGLAGGFQTQYF
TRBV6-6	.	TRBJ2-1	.	TGTGCCAGCAGTCTCTTTGAGTTGGAGTGGGAGCAGTTCTTC	CASSLFELEWEQFF
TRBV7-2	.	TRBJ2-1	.	TGTGCCAGCAGCTTAGATAGGGGACAATCCTACAATGAGCAGTTCTTC	CASSLDRGQSYNEQFF
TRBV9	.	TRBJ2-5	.	TGTGCCAGCAGCGTAGGCGGCGCCAGCCAAGAGACCCAGTACTTC	CASSVGGASQETQYF
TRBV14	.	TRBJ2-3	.	TGTGCCAGCAGCCAAGACGGGAATACGCAGTATTTT	CASSQDGNTQYF
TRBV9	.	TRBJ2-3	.	TGTGCCAGCAGCGTAGGTCACCCCACAGATACGCAGTATTTT	CASSVGHPTDTQYF
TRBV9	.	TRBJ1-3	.	TGTGCCAGCAGCGTAGGAGATTGGGCTGGAAACACCATATATTTT	CASSVGDWAGNTIYF
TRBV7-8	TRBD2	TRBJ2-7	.	TGTGCCAGCAGCAGGGGACTAGCGGGAGGAAACCTCTCCTACGAGCAGTACTTC	CASSRGLAGGNLSYEQYF
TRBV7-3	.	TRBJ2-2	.	TGTGCCAGCAGCTTAGCAGGCACCGGGGAGCTGTTTTTT	CASSLAGTGELFF
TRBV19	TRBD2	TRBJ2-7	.	TGTGCCAGTAGTATCGAACTAGCGGAGCCCTACGAGCAGTACTTC	CASSIELAEPYEQYF
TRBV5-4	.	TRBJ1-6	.	TGTGCCAGCAGTTTGGCGAGGGGCCAATATAATTCACCCCTCCACTTT	CASSLARGQYNSPLHF
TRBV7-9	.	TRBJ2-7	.	TGTGCCAGCAGCTTAGGACAGGTTTACGAGCAGTACTTC	CASSLGQVYEQYF
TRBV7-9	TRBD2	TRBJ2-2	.	TGTGCCAGCAGCTTACCTAGCGGGGGGAACACCGGGGAGCTGTTTTTT	CASSLPSGGNTGELFF
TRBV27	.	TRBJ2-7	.	TGTGCCAGCAGTTTAGAGGGACGGGGCTACGAGCAGTACTTC	CASSLEGRGYEQYF
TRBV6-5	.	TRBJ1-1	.	TGTGCCAGCAGTTACTCGGAGAGCTGGAACACTGAAGCTTTCTTT	CASSYSESWNTEAFF
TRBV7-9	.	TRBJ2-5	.	TGTGCCAGCAGCTTTTCACGGACGCCGTCGAAGACCCAGTACTTC	CASSFSRTPSKTQYF
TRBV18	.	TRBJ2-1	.	TGTGCCAGCTCACCACCCGACAGTGGACGGGGTGAGCAGTTCTTC	CASSPPDSGRGEQFF
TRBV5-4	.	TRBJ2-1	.	TGTGCCAGCAGCTTATCAGGGGTCGATGAGCAGTTCTTC	CASSLSGVDEQFF
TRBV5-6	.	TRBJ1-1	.	TGTGCCAGCAGCTTGGTTTGGGGTAACACTGAAGCTTTCTTT	CASSLVWGNTEAFF
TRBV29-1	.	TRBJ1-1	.	TGCAGCGTTGAAGGTAGTGATGTTGAAGCTTTCTTT	CSVEGSDVEAFF
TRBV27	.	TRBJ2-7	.	TGTGCCAGCAGTTTTAGAGTTTCCTACGAGCAGTACTTC	CASSFRVSYEQYF